One and the same sample provided the 28 T cell receptor beta chains below, sequenced in a study of CD8 T cells in ankylosing spondylitis. TCRdb processed the 5' RACE reads anew with MiXCR; each CDR3 protein has one entry. The sample consists of hundreds of thousands of distinct CDR3 sequences, 20% of them appearing once. The sample was blood, either unsorted or a sorted T cell fraction (not recorded which). These TCRs come from a male donor with ankylosing spondylitis or in good health (not recorded which).

The chain joins TRBV7-8 to TRBJ1-2; 8 bases match TRBD1. J lost 6 bases, V lost 5 bases, and 5 bases had no gene match. This CDR3 spans 13 amino acids. Germline CDR1 SGHVS, CDR2 FQNEAQ. CDR3 protein: CASSPGTGHGYTF. In DNA, the CDR3 is TGTGCCAGCAGCCCAGGGACAGGTCATGGCTACACCTTC.

This clonotype has a handful of counts. The chain uses TRBV6-5 and TRBJ2-3; 9 nucleotides match TRBD2. CDR1 MNHEY and CDR2 SVGAGI come from the germline V gene. CDR3 size: 15 residues. V shed 2 bases and J 0 bases; nucleotides not matched to a gene: 0. The CDR3 DNA sequence: TGTGCCAGCAGTTACGGGACTAGCAGCACAGATACGCAGTATTTT. It is translated as CASSYGTSSTDTQYF.

The V gene is TRBV20-1, the J gene TRBJ2-2; 7 bases align to TRBD2. The ends lost 0 bases at V and 5 bases at J; junction bases unmatched: 15. Germline-derived CDR1 and CDR2 are DFQATT and SNEGSKA (reference sequence). The CDR3 length is 18 residues. The DNA of the CDR3 is TGCAGTGCTAGAGATAGACGTATCGGAGGGCGGGGGACCGGGGAGCTGTTTTTT. This encodes CSARDRRIGGRGTGELFF.

This clonotype has a count of ten or more. V and J are TRBV10-3 and TRBJ2-7; 11 bases map to TRBD1. CDR1 is ENHRY and CDR2 is SYGVKD in the germline V gene. This CDR3 contains 16 residues. Trimming took 4 bases from V and 0 from J; bases not matched to a gene: 5. The CDR3 loop reads CAISGWDRGYSYEQYF. The CDR3, as DNA: TGTGCCATCAGTGGATGGGACAGGGGGTACTCCTACGAGCAGTACTTC.

DNA for the CDR3: TGTGCCAGCAGCCCTCGGACTAGCGGGGGGGCCTACGAGCAGTACTTC. This sequence encodes CASSPRTSGGAYEQYF. V usage is TRBV7-9 and J usage is TRBJ2-7; 15 bases match TRBD2. Germline CDR1 is SEHNR and CDR2 is FQNEAQ (reference sequence). This CDR3 spans 16 amino acids. Losses at the gene ends were 5 bases for V and 2 bases for J; bases not matched to a gene: 4.

This clonotype came up a few times. The chain is built from TRBV25-1 and TRBJ2-7, with D maybe TRBD2 (6 bases). Germline values: CDR1 MGHDK, CDR2 SYGVNS. Trimming shortened V by 3 bases and J by 0 bases, and 12 bases separated the two germline ends. The CDR3 is 15 residues long. CDR3 protein: CASSDPGGNSYEQYF. The CDR3 nucleotides read TGTGCCAGCAGTGATCCAGGAGGGAACTCCTACGAGCAGTACTTC.

The gene calls are TRBV12-3 or TRBV12-4 and TRBJ2-2; D gene unclear. This CDR3 has 11 amino acids. V lost 8 bases to trimming and J lost 7 bases, with 8 bases between them. The chain's CDR3 is CASFRIGELFF. CDR3 nucleotides: TGTGCCAGCTTTCGGATCGGGGAGCTGTTTTTT.

The DNA for the CDR3 is TGTGCCAGCAGTGAAGCGCTTTTGGGAGATAGGGAGTTCTTC. It translates to CASSEALLGDREFF. J is TRBJ2-1 and V is TRBV2; weak D call: TRBD2 (5 bases). Trimming shortened V by 0 bases and J by 14 bases, and 17 bases separated the two germline ends. This CDR3 contains 14 residues. Germline assignment: CDR1 SNHLY and CDR2 FYNNEI.

This clonotype has a handful of counts. The rearrangement uses TRBV12-3 or TRBV12-4 and TRBJ2-7; 7 nucleotides match TRBD2. Trimming removed 7 bases from V and 1 base from J; junction bases left unmatched: 7. The CDR3 is 14 residues long. CDR3 loop: CASKWGAGSYEQYF. CDR3 nucleotides: TGTGCCAGCAAGTGGGGAGCGGGGTCCTACGAGCAGTACTTC.

The table lists this clonotype with a few counts. The V call is TRBV19, the J call TRBJ2-7; D may be TRBD2 (6 bases). Germline assignment: CDR1 LNHDA and CDR2 SQIVND (reference sequence). This CDR3 spans 14 amino acids. Trimming took 4 bases from V and 2 from J, leaving 12 bases between them. The chain's CDR3 is CASSSGDSTYEQYF. Here the CDR3 DNA reads TGTGCCAGTAGTAGCGGGGATAGCACCTACGAGCAGTACTTC.

This clonotype was counted only a few times. The rearrangement uses TRBV20-1 and TRBJ2-7, with 7 bases lining up with TRBD1. Losses at the gene ends were 5 bases for V and 5 bases for J; bases not matched to a gene: 6. Germline V gene sequence: CDR1 DFQATT, CDR2 SNEGSKA (reference sequence). CDR3 length: 12 amino acids. The CDR3 region has the DNA TGCAGTGCTCTTATACAGGGGAACGAGCAGTACTTC. Translation gives CSALIQGNEQYF.

This clonotype was recorded a few times. The J gene is TRBJ2-6, the V gene TRBV29-1; 10 bases line up with TRBD1. Germline assignment: CDR1 SQVTM and CDR2 ANQGSEA. The CDR3 sequence is 15 residues long. J gave up 4 bases and V 6 bases, and 6 bases lay outside the gene matches. CDR3 sequence (DNA): TGCAGCGTAGCCGGGACAGGGGACGGGGCCAACGTCCTGACTTTC. Its protein is CSVAGTGDGANVLTF.

The chain employs TRBV6-6 and TRBJ1-2; D is unclear. The CDR3 loop spans 13 amino acids. Germline assignment: CDR1 MNHNY and CDR2 SVGAGI (reference sequence). V was shortened by 7 bases and J by 7 bases, with 16 bases between the two germline ends. CDR3 DNA: TGTGCCAGCAAAGGCGAGGTGACGGGTGGCTACACCTTC. The encoded protein is CASKGEVTGGYTF.

This chain connects TRBV2 to TRBJ2-3; the D gene is possibly TRBD2 (6 bases). V was pared by 8 bases and J by 4 bases, with 16 bases between. The CDR3 sequence is 14 residues long. CDR1 and CDR2 (germline): SNHLY, FYNNEI. In DNA, the CDR3 is TGTGCCAGCGGGGCAGGGACTCAGCCAGATACGCAGTATTTT. It codes for CASGAGTQPDTQYF.

The chain combines TRBV6-9 with TRBJ2-1; D assignment may be TRBD1 or TRBD2 (5 bases each). The CDR3 spans 17 residues. V gave up 2 bases and J gave up 0 bases, with 14 bases separating them. The V gene's germline CDR1 is MNHGY and CDR2 SVAAGI. The CDR3 is CASSYRIWGSSYNEQFF. The CDR3, as DNA: TGTGCCAGCAGTTATAGGATCTGGGGGAGCTCCTACAATGAGCAGTTCTTC.

This clonotype came up many times. The genes are TRBV29-1 and TRBJ2-7; no firm D call. The V end lost 8 bases, the J end lost 0 bases, and 14 bases lay between the germline ends. The CDR3 has 13 amino acids. CDR1 and CDR2 (germline): SQVTM, ANQGSEA. In DNA form, the CDR3 reads TGCAGCATAAGGACGGCGTTCTCCTACGAGCAGTACTTC. Encoded protein: CSIRTAFSYEQYF.

This clonotype has more than one count but fewer than ten. The rearrangement joins TRBV12-3 or TRBV12-4 to TRBJ2-1; D perhaps matches TRBD1 (5 bases). The CDR3 is 13 residues long. With 8 bases removed from V and 2 bases from J, the gap between germline ends came to 10 bases. Here the CDR3 reads CASGADPYNEQFF. The DNA of the CDR3 is TGTGCCAGCGGGGCCGACCCCTACAATGAGCAGTTCTTC.

The chain has TRBV7-9 and TRBJ2-7; 8 bases fit TRBD1. There are 14 residues in the CDR3. The V segment lost 4 bases and the J segment 4 bases; nucleotides outside the gene matches: 6. The germline CDR1 and CDR2 sequences are SEHNR and FQNEAQ (reference sequence). This CDR3 is CASSSTDRVYEQYF. The CDR3 region has the DNA TGTGCCAGCAGCTCTACGGACAGGGTTTACGAGCAGTACTTC.

This clonotype was found many times. The V and J genes are TRBV4-1 and TRBJ2-2; D is uncertain. Germline CDR1 is MGHRA and CDR2 is YSYEKL. Deletions cut 4 bases from V and 3 bases from J, with 3 bases between. CDR3 length equals 12 residues. The CDR3 coding sequence is TGCGCCAGCAGCCGAGACACCGGGGAGCTGTTTTTT. Translated: CASSRDTGELFF.

This clonotype turned up a few times. The chain joins TRBV12-3 or TRBV12-4 to TRBJ2-2; D remains unclear. This CDR3 region has 14 residues. V was pared by 4 bases and J by 2 bases, with 8 bases between. The CDR3 sequence is CASSSLDNTGELFF. The CDR3 nucleotides are TGTGCCAGCAGTTCGTTAGATAACACCGGGGAGCTGTTTTTT.

This clonotype occurred many times. This chain connects TRBV20-1 to TRBJ1-2, with a weak D call TRBD1 (6 bases). V gave up 0 bases and J gave up 4 bases, with 21 bases separating them. CDR3 length: 17 residues. Germline V gene lookup returns CDR1 DFQATT and CDR2 SNEGSKA (reference sequence). As DNA, the CDR3 is TGCAGTGCTAGAGATCTGACAGGCGATATCTCTGGCTATGGCTACACCTTC. Protein product: CSARDLTGDISGYGYTF.

The chain combines TRBV20-1 with TRBJ2-3, with D hard to call. The CDR3 length is 14 residues. V was trimmed by 0 bases and J by 2 bases, leaving 9 bases between them. Germline CDR1 and CDR2: DFQATT and SNEGSKA (reference sequence). CDR3 nucleotides: TGCAGTGCTAGAGATCTATCCTACACAGATACGCAGTATTTT. Encoded protein: CSARDLSYTDTQYF.

This chain uses TRBV24-1 with TRBJ2-1; TRBD1 aligns across 7 bases. Trimming took 6 bases from V and 4 from J; bases not matched to a gene: 8. Germline V CDR1 and CDR2: KGHDR, SFDVKD. CDR3 length: 15 amino acids. The CDR3 here is CATSPPGTEYNEQFF. The CDR3, as DNA: TGTGCCACCAGTCCCCCCGGGACAGAATACAATGAGCAGTTCTTC.

This rearrangement joins TRBV9 to TRBJ2-3, with 7 bases that match TRBD1. With 4 bases clipped from V and 0 bases from J, the junction kept 8 bases outside the gene matches. The length of the CDR3 is 16 residues. Germline-derived CDR1 and CDR2 are SGDLS and YYNGEE. The CDR3 nucleotides read TGTGCCAGCAGCTTACGACAGGGTTCAAGCACAGATACGCAGTATTTT. Its protein product is CASSLRQGSSTDTQYF.

This clonotype has a handful of counts. The chain recombines TRBV7-9 with TRBJ2-6; D is ambiguous. The CDR3 has 16 amino acids. Germline V gives CDR1 SEHNR, CDR2 FQNEAQ (reference sequence). Trimming stripped 2 bases from V and 4 bases from J, with 12 bases between. The CDR3 nucleotides read TGTGCCAGCAGCTTAAAGACAAAGAGGGGGGCCAACGTCCTGACTTTC. This gives the protein CASSLKTKRGANVLTF. Full variable domain (remainder filled in from reference TRBV7-9 and TRBJ2-6): DTGVSQNPRHKITKRGQNVTFRCDPISEHNRLYWYRQTLGQGPEFLTYFQNEAQLEKSRLLSDRFSAERPKGSFSTLEIQRTEQGDSAMYLCASSLKTKRGANVLTFGAGSRLTVL.

The chain is built from TRBV4-1 and TRBJ2-1; D unresolved. V lost 2 bases, J lost 1 base, and 9 bases lay in between. CDR1 MGHRA and CDR2 YSYEKL come from the germline V gene. CDR3 size: 15 residues. The DNA for the CDR3 is TGCGCCAGCAGCCAACCCGGGCTGTCCTACAATGAGCAGTTCTTC. Encoded protein: CASSQPGLSYNEQFF.

This clonotype was seen more than once but under ten times. The genes are TRBV5-1 and TRBJ1-1; 9 bases align to TRBD1. Germline CDR1 SGHRS, CDR2 YFSETQ. The ends lost 3 bases at V and 4 bases at J; junction bases unmatched: 7. The CDR3 loop spans 15 amino acids. The CDR3 protein is CASSSYRGLGTEAFF. The DNA for the CDR3 is TGCGCCAGCAGCTCTTACAGGGGGCTGGGCACTGAAGCTTTCTTT. Full variable domain (rest looked up from reference TRBV5-1 and TRBJ1-1): KAGVTQTPRYLIKTRGQQVTLSCSPISGHRSVSWYQQTPGQGLQFLFEYFSETQRNKGNFPGRFSGRQFSNSRSEMNVSTLELGDSALYLCASSSYRGLGTEAFFGQGTRLTVV.

Only a few counts were recorded for this clonotype. The J gene is TRBJ2-1, the V gene TRBV4-1, with a tentative D call TRBD1 (6 bases). The CDR3 is 12 amino acids. V was shortened by 5 bases and J by 9 bases, with 11 bases between the two germline ends. Germline V CDR1 and CDR2: MGHRA, YSYEKL. For the CDR3, the DNA is TGCGCCAGCAGCAGCCAGGGGACTGAGCAGTTCTTC. It codes for CASSSQGTEQFF.